Listed below are T cell receptor beta chains from one sample, sequenced in a study of blood T cell repertoires in COVID-19. Method: immunoSEQ multiplex PCR; TCRdb's copy keeps in-frame clones and lacks some. The repertoire holds roughly 200,000 clones, roughly 80% seen once, with around 5.2% in the top ten. Sequencing was carried out using PBMCs or T cells enriched from blood (not recorded which). These receptors came from a woman aged 55-70 years with acute COVID-19. CDR3s include the opening cysteine and the closing phenylalanine or tryptophan. Fields, in order: V gene, clone size, J gene, D gene, CDR3 protein, CDR3 DNA. D genes are given only for firm matches. Clone sizes are given selectively: once, few, many, or a class where the clone is expanded.

TRBV5-5	NA	TRBJ2-5	NA	CASSLASNGYQETQYF	TGTGCCAGCAGCTTGGCTTCCAACGGGTACCAAGAGACCCAGTACTTC
TRBV6-2/TRBV6-3	NA	TRBJ2-5	NA	CASSYGADQETQYF	TGTGCCAGCAGTTACGGGGCAGACCAAGAGACCCAGTACTTC
TRBV7-2	NA	TRBJ2-3	TRBD2	CASSFPSGRGTDTQYF	TGTGCCAGCAGCTTCCCTAGCGGGAGGGGCACAGATACGCAGTATTTT
TRBV2	NA	TRBJ1-2	NA	CASSERGQTPGYGYTF	TGTGCCAGCAGTGAGCGAGGACAGACCCCTGGCTATGGCTACACCTTC
TRBV19	few	TRBJ1-5	NA	CASKLFGNQPQHF	TGTGCCAGTAAACTATTCGGCAATCAGCCCCAGCATTTT
TRBV29-1	NA	TRBJ1-1	TRBD1	CSGGGRNTEAFF	TGCAGCGGAGGGGGCCGGAACACTGAAGCTTTCTTT
TRBV4-3	NA	TRBJ1-4	TRBD1	CASSQAGGGLNEKLFF	TGCGCCAGCAGCCAGGCAGGGGGCGGCCTAAATGAAAAACTGTTTTTT
TRBV6-1	NA	TRBJ1-1	TRBD1	CASSFETGVRTEAFF	TGTGCCAGCAGCTTCGAAACAGGGGTAAGAACTGAAGCTTTCTTT
TRBV14	few	TRBJ2-3	NA	CASRPQRSSTDTQYF	TGTGCCAGCAGACCGCAGCGGTCATCCACAGATACGCAGTATTTT
TRBV19	few	TRBJ1-2	TRBD1	CASKTTRTGADYGYTF	TGTGCCAGTAAGACGACACGGACAGGGGCGGACTATGGCTACACCTTC
TRBV5-6	NA	TRBJ2-3	TRBD2	CASSLELAGDTDTQYF	TGTGCCAGCAGCTTGGAACTAGCGGGGGACACAGATACGCAGTATTTT
TRBV6-2/TRBV6-3	NA	TRBJ1-6	TRBD1	CASSPRTGGSSYNSPLHF	TGTGCCAGCAGTCCGAGGACAGGGGGAAGCTCCTATAATTCACCCCTCCACTTT
TRBV19	NA	TRBJ1-1	NA	CASSEQLNTEAFF	TGTGCCAGTAGTGAACAGCTCAACACTGAAGCTTTCTTT
TRBV6-1	NA	TRBJ2-7	TRBD2	CASSELPASGRYYEQYF	TGTGCCAGCAGTGAACTCCCGGCTAGCGGGAGGTACTACGAGCAGTACTTC
TRBV9	NA	TRBJ2-5	TRBD1	CASSPADREETQYF	TGTGCCAGCAGCCCAGCGGACAGGGAAGAGACCCAGTACTTC
TRBV19	NA	TRBJ2-4	NA	CASSPSLGAKNIQYF	TGTGCCAGTAGTCCCTCCTTGGGGGCAAAAAACATTCAGTACTTC
TRBV5-4	NA	TRBJ1-2	NA	CATAWGGGNYGYTF	TGTGCCACAGCTTGGGGTGGGGGGAACTATGGCTACACCTTC
TRBV10-2	NA	TRBJ1-1	NA	CASSELRKWAFF	TGCGCCAGCAGTGAGCTTAGAAAGTGGGCTTTCTTT
TRBV28	NA	TRBJ1-5	TRBD1	CASSHGTGNQPQHF	TGTGCCAGCAGCCATGGGACAGGGAATCAGCCCCAGCATTTT
TRBV3-1/TRBV3-2	NA	TRBJ2-7	TRBD2	CASSQTSGRTEQYF	TGTGCCAGCAGCCAAACTAGCGGGAGAACCGAGCAGTACTTC
TRBV7-9	NA	TRBJ2-7	TRBD2	CASSSEIDRRGEQYF	TGTGCCAGCAGCTCGGAGATCGACCGGCGGGGGGAGCAGTACTTC
TRBV4-1	NA	TRBJ2-5	NA	CASSQLSGETQYF	TGCGCCAGCAGCCAATTATCCGGAGAGACCCAGTACTTC
TRBV10-3	NA	TRBJ2-1	TRBD2	CAISESFSGRAGNEQFF	TGTGCCATCAGTGAGTCGTTTAGCGGGAGGGCCGGGAATGAGCAGTTCTTC
TRBV5-6	NA	TRBJ1-6	NA	CASSPDGLSNNSPLHF	TGTGCCAGCAGCCCAGACGGGTTGTCTAATAATTCACCCCTCCACTTT
TRBV4-2	once	TRBJ2-7	NA	CASSREASYEQYF	TGTGCCAGCAGCCGGGAGGCATCCTACGAGCAGTACTTC
TRBV12-3/TRBV12-4	NA	TRBJ1-5	NA	CASSFQFNQPQHF	TGTGCCAGCAGTTTCCAGTTCAATCAGCCCCAGCATTTT
TRBV18	once	TRBJ1-2	TRBD1	CASSPSRDSLYTF	TGTGCCAGCTCACCAAGTAGGGACAGCCTCTACACCTTC